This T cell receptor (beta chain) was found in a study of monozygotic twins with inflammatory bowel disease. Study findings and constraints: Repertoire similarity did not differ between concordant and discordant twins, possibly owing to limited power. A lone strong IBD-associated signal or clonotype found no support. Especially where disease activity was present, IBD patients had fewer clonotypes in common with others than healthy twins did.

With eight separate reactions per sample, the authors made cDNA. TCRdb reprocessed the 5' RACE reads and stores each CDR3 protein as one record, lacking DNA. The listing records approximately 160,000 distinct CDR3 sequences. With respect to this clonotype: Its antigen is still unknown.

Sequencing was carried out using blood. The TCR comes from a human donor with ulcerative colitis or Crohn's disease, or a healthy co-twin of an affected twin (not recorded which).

Here the CDR3 reads CASSKWGEQYF. V is TRBV7-2 and J is TRBJ2-7; TCRdb proposes TRBD1, but this gene call is untestable without DNA. Looked up from germline, CDR1 is SGHTA and CDR2 is FQGNSA. This CDR3 has 11 amino acids.